A selection of T cell receptor beta chains follows, all from one sample in a study of blood T cell repertoires in COVID-19. Profiling relied on immunoSEQ multiplex PCR, and the TCRdb table lists in-frame clones only, not all of them. The sample records more than 350,000 clones, 80% to 90% being singletons. Sequencing was carried out using PBMCs or T cells enriched from blood (not recorded which). The receptors come from a man aged 18-30 years who had recovered from COVID-19. Both conserved end residues are part of each CDR3. Fields, in order: V gene, clone size, CDR3 length, J gene, D gene, CDR3 DNA, CDR3 protein. D genes are given only for firm matches. Only part of the rows carry a size: once, few, many, or a class if the clone is expanded.

TRBV15	once	14	TRBJ1-5	-	TGTGCCACCAGCAGAGATCAGGGAAATCAGCCCCAGCATTTT	CATSRDQGNQPQHF
TRBV6-5	-	12	TRBJ1-1	-	TGTGCCAGCAGAAACTGGACAGCGTATGCTTTCTTT	CASRNWTAYAFF
TRBV10-3	-	15	TRBJ1-6	TRBD1	TGTGCCATCAGCGACAGGGAGACGGATAATTCACCCCTCCACTTT	CAISDRETDNSPLHF
TRBV7-2	-	16	TRBJ2-1	TRBD2	TGTGCCAGCAGCGTGGGGGGGACTAGCGGTTTAAATGAGCAGTTCTTC	CASSVGGTSGLNEQFF
TRBV3-1/TRBV3-2	-	15	TRBJ1-3	TRBD1	TGTGCCAGCAGCCAAGTTGGGACAGGGCACAACACCATATATTTT	CASSQVGTGHNTIYF
TRBV12-5	-	16	TRBJ2-2	TRBD1	TGTGCTAGTGGTAGAAACGACAGGGTCGAAACCGGGGAGCTGTTTTTT	CASGRNDRVETGELFF
TRBV11-2	once	15	TRBJ2-7	TRBD2	TGTGCCAGCAGCCTCGGACTAGCGGGAGGCTACGAGCAGTACTTC	CASSLGLAGGYEQYF
TRBV28	-	15	TRBJ1-2	-	TGTGCCAGCATGGAGGGACCGAACTTTTACTATGGCTACACCTTC	CASMEGPNFYYGYTF
TRBV5-5	once	16	TRBJ1-5	-	TGTGCCAGCAGAGGGGAGGGGGGTTATAGCAATCAGCCCCAGCATTTT	CASRGEGGYSNQPQHF
TRBV20-1	-	11	TRBJ1-1	TRBD1	TGCAGTGCTAGTGCAGGGGGTGAAGCTTTCTTT	CSASAGGEAFF
TRBV7-9	-	15	TRBJ2-7	TRBD1	TGTGCCAGCAGCTTCAAACCGGGACAGGGCTACGAGCAGTACTTC	CASSFKPGQGYEQYF
TRBV5-1	few	16	TRBJ1-1	TRBD1	TGCGCCAGCAGTTCCGGGACAGGGGGCGCAGTCACTGAAGCTTTCTTT	CASSSGTGGAVTEAFF
TRBV30	-	15	TRBJ2-1	TRBD2	TGTGCCTGGACAGAGAAGGGACTAGCGATAAATGAGCAGTTCTTC	CAWTEKGLAINEQFF
TRBV30	-	12	TRBJ1-1	-	TGTGCCTGGAGTGTACGCGGAGTTGAAGCTTTCTTT	CAWSVRGVEAFF
TRBV5-1	-	13	TRBJ2-7	-	TGCGCCAGCAGCTCGAACCAGGGATCCGAGCAGTACTTC	CASSSNQGSEQYF
TRBV18	-	12	TRBJ2-1	-	TGTGCCAGCTCTACCATAGCGAATGAGCAGTTCTTC	CASSTIANEQFF
TRBV28	-	14	TRBJ2-1	-	TGTGCCAGCCGTTCTGGGGCCAGCGACAATGAGCAGTTCTTC	CASRSGASDNEQFF
TRBV4-1	-	15	TRBJ1-2	TRBD1	TGCGCCAGCAGCCAAGACCAGGGGGCCCGCTATGGCTACACCTTC	CASSQDQGARYGYTF
TRBV9	-	13	TRBJ2-7	-	TGTGCCAGCAGCGCATCGGACTTCTACGAGCAGTACTTC	CASSASDFYEQYF
TRBV6-4	-	13	TRBJ2-5	TRBD2	TGTGCCAGCAGTGTTGCGGGGGGCGAGACCCAGTACTTC	CASSVAGGETQYF
TRBV6-2/TRBV6-3	-	13	TRBJ1-1	-	TGTGCCAGCAGTTACTCTGGGACAACCGAAGCTTTCTTT	CASSYSGTTEAFF
TRBV3-1/TRBV3-2	-	14	TRBJ1-1	-	TGTGCCAGCAGCCAGCTATCGAGGAACACTGAAGCTTTCTTT	CASSQLSRNTEAFF
TRBV18	-	15	TRBJ2-1	TRBD1	TGTGCCAGCTCCCCCGGGACAGGGATTGGCGATGAGCAGTTCTTC	CASSPGTGIGDEQFF
TRBV9	-	16	TRBJ2-1	TRBD1	TGTGCCAGCAGCGCGACACCGGGACAGCACTACAATGAGCAGTTCTTC	CASSATPGQHYNEQFF
TRBV21-1	-	16	TRBJ2-7	-	TGTGCCAGCAGCAATCGAAGGGGCCCCGTATCCTACGAGCAGTACTTC	CASSNRRGPVSYEQYF
TRBV9	-	16	TRBJ2-3	TRBD2	TGTGCCAGCAGCCTTGCTAGCGGGAGACAGGCTGATACGCAGTATTTT	CASSLASGRQADTQYF
TRBV6-6	-	17	TRBJ2-5	TRBD2	TGTGCCAGCAGTCCCCCAGCGGGGGGCCCCTTCCAAGAGACCCAGTACTTC	CASSPPAGGPFQETQYF
TRBV28	-	13	TRBJ2-5	-	TGTGCCAGCAGTTTGGAGAGGCTGGAGACCCAGTACTTC	CASSLERLETQYF
TRBV6-5	-	15	TRBJ2-2	-	TGTGCCAGCAGGCTGACAGGCGCGAACACCGGGGAGCTGTTTTTT	CASRLTGANTGELFF
TRBV6-5	-	15	TRBJ2-7	TRBD1	TGTGCCAGCAGTTACAGTTGGGACAGAGAGTACGAGCAGTACTTC	CASSYSWDREYEQYF
TRBV7-3	-	13	TRBJ1-1	TRBD1	TGTGCCAGCAACAGGGGCTTAGGGACTGAAGCTTTCTTT	CASNRGLGTEAFF
TRBV5-1	-	14	TRBJ2-7	-	TGCGCCAGCAGCTTGGACAGGGAGACTCACGAGCAGTACTTC	CASSLDRETHEQYF
TRBV5-1	-	16	TRBJ1-3	-	TGCGCCAGCAGCTTGGTTTCTCGGGGTTCGGGAAACACCATATATTTT	CASSLVSRGSGNTIYF
TRBV5-4	-	15	TRBJ2-7	TRBD2	TGTGCCAGCAGCTTGGAGACTAGCGCCGCCTACGAGCAGTACTTC	CASSLETSAAYEQYF
TRBV6-5	-	14	TRBJ2-7	-	TGTGCCAGCAGTTACCGGGACTCACGGGGGGAGCAGTACTTC	CASSYRDSRGEQYF
TRBV19	-	14	TRBJ1-4	TRBD1	TGTGCCAGTAGTTCACAGGGGGCTTTGGAAAAACTGTTTTTT	CASSSQGALEKLFF
TRBV4-1	-	16	TRBJ1-6	TRBD1	TGCGCCAGCAGCCACGGGACAGGGGAGCGCAATTCACCCCTCCACTTT	CASSHGTGERNSPLHF
TRBV5-4	-	15	TRBJ2-1	TRBD2	TGTGCCAGCAGCTTAGGGACTAGCGGATACAATGAGCAGTTCTTC	CASSLGTSGYNEQFF
TRBV7-3	-	16	TRBJ2-3	TRBD1	TGTGCCAGCAGCTTCCTGCAGGGACAGGGGGCGGATACGCAGTATTTT	CASSFLQGQGADTQYF
TRBV11-3	-	18	TRBJ2-3	TRBD1	TGTGCCAGCAGCTTAAACAACAGGGGGGTAGAGGGCACAGATACGCAGTATTTT	CASSLNNRGVEGTDTQYF
TRBV5-6	-	15	TRBJ1-1	TRBD1	TGTGCCAGCAGCTTGTCGGACAGGTGGAACACTGAAGCTTTCTTT	CASSLSDRWNTEAFF
TRBV9	-	15	TRBJ2-7	TRBD2	TGTGCCAGCAGCGTAGGTAGCGGGAGGTATTACGAGCAGTACTTC	CASSVGSGRYYEQYF
TRBV24-1	-	17	TRBJ2-1	-	TGTGCCACCAGTGATCCGATCGAAGGGGAAGGTCACAATGAGCAGTTCTTC	CATSDPIEGEGHNEQFF
TRBV28	-	17	TRBJ1-3	TRBD1	TGTGCCAGCAGTTTCGGGACAGTGGTACGGAAGGGTGGCACCATATATTTT	CASSFGTVVRKGGTIYF
TRBV24-1	many	13	TRBJ2-2	-	TGTGCCACCGGCGGAACGAACACCGGGGAGCTGTTTTTT	CATGGTNTGELFF
TRBV19	once	14	TRBJ1-5	TRBD1	TGTGCCAGTAGTCAGGGGGCAAGCAATCAGCCCCAGCATTTT	CASSQGASNQPQHF
TRBV6-2/TRBV6-3	-	14	TRBJ1-6	-	TGTGCCAGCAGCCCCGGACAGCTGAATTCACCCCTCCACTTT	CASSPGQLNSPLHF